The 19 T cell receptor beta chains presented below share a single source sample, sequenced in a study of blood T cell repertoires in COVID-19. Clones were sequenced by immunoSEQ multiplex PCR, and TCRdb holds only the in-frame ones, with some missing. The repertoire has 200,000 to 250,000 clones, roughly nine tenths of them found once; the top ten carry 11%. Sequenced input: PBMCs or T cells enriched from blood (not recorded which). The receptors come from a man aged 30 to 39 who had recovered from COVID-19.

This chain links TRBV12-5 with TRBJ1-5, with D perhaps matching TRBD1 (5 bases). The CDR3 is 15 residues long. Germline values: CDR1 LGHNT, CDR2 FRNRAP. V gave up 2 bases and J gave up 3 bases, with 11 bases separating them. CDR3 sequence: CASGLIQGPNQPQHF. The CDR3 DNA reads TGTGCTAGTGGTTTGATTCAGGGTCCCAATCAGCCCCAGCATTTT.

The chain combines TRBV18 with TRBJ2-1, with TRBD1 as a possible D gene (7 bases). The CDR3 extends over 14 amino acids. Germline loops: CDR1 KGHSH, CDR2 LQKENI. Between the trimmed V and J ends, which lost 4 bases and 8 bases, there was a span of 15 bases. The CDR3 nucleotides read TGTGCCAGCTCACAATTTTCCAGGGGGGATGAGCAGTTCTTC. Its translation: CASSQFSRGDEQFF.

The chain links TRBV10-2 to TRBJ2-7, with TRBD1 identical over 9 bases. V was pared by 3 bases and J by 10 bases, with 16 bases of the junction left unmatched. From germline, CDR1 is WSHSY and CDR2 SAAADI. The CDR3 is 16 amino acids. CDR3 in DNA: TGCGCCAGCAGTGACTCCGGGACAGGGTTAGGGGAGGGACAGTACTTC. Translated: CASSDSGTGLGEGQYF.

This clone showed up just a few times. The CDR3 DNA reads TGTGCCAGCAGTTTCCAGACGGGAGGCGGCTACGAGCAGTACTTC. Translation: CASSFQTGGGYEQYF. V usage is TRBV27 and J usage is TRBJ2-7; 7 nucleotides align to TRBD2. Germline lookup yields CDR1 MNHEY and CDR2 SMNVEV (reference sequence). CDR3 size: 15 residues. The ends lost 3 bases at V and 3 bases at J; junction bases unmatched: 8.

This chain links TRBV27 with TRBJ2-7; TRBD1 aligns across 7 bases. There are 16 residues in the CDR3. The germline V gene has CDR1 MNHEY and CDR2 SMNVEV (reference sequence). Trimming removed 7 bases from V and 4 bases from J; junction bases left unmatched: 16. DNA of the CDR3: TGTGCCAGCATGGCCCCCCTGAGGGGACAGACATACGAGCAGTACTTC. Translating it yields CASMAPLRGQTYEQYF.

The chain uses TRBV4-1 and TRBJ2-7; 7 bases map to TRBD1. V trimming: 1 base; J trimming: 0 bases; junction bases outside the gene matches: 3. The CDR3 covers 15 residues. From germline, CDR1 is MGHRA and CDR2 YSYEKL. CDR3 coding DNA: TGCGCCAGCAGCCAAGCCAGGGACAGCTCCTACGAGCAGTACTTC. The encoded protein is CASSQARDSSYEQYF.

This chain uses TRBV28 with TRBJ1-5; D remains ambiguous. Trimming took off 3 bases at V and 6 bases at J, with 12 bases between the two ends. The CDR3 covers 14 residues. CDR1 is MDHEN and CDR2 is SYDVKM in the germline V gene. CDR3 region: CASSLYGSGQPQHF. DNA of the CDR3: TGTGCCAGCAGTTTGTACGGGAGCGGTCAGCCCCAGCATTTT.

The J gene is TRBJ2-7, the V gene TRBV5-1; D gene unclear. There are 15 residues in the CDR3. Germline V gives CDR1 SGHRS, CDR2 YFSETQ. The V gene lost 4 bases and the J gene lost 0 bases, with 14 bases spanning the gap. CDR3 sequence: CASSVIGGGSYEQYF. DNA of the CDR3: TGCGCCAGCAGCGTGATCGGCGGTGGCTCCTACGAGCAGTACTTC.

The chain is built from TRBV12-5 and TRBJ2-1; 9 bases line up with TRBD1. CDR1 and CDR2 from the germline V gene are LGHNT and FRNRAP. V was clipped by 6 bases and J by 6 bases; unmatched bases: 12. The CDR3 covers 16 residues. The CDR3 protein is CASGSGQGIVGNEQFF. The CDR3 DNA reads as TGTGCTAGTGGCTCCGGACAGGGGATTGTTGGCAATGAGCAGTTCTTC.

The chain is built from TRBV3-1 (or the pseudogene TRBV3-2) and TRBJ2-3; the D gene is possibly TRBD2 (7 bases). Germline V gene sequence: CDR1 LGHDT, CDR2 YNNKEL (reference sequence). CDR3 length: 14 residues. V lost 3 bases, J lost 6 bases, and 13 bases lay in between. The CDR3 loop reads CASSQWGGRDTQYF. The CDR3 DNA follows: TGTGCCAGCAGCCAGTGGGGGGGCAGGGATACGCAGTATTTT.

The chain employs TRBV30 and TRBJ2-7, with D possibly TRBD1 on 6 matching bases. This CDR3 comprises 14 residues. Germline V gene data show CDR1 as GTSNPN and CDR2 as SVGIG (reference sequence). Trimming cost V 2 bases and J 2 bases, with 13 bases left between them. CDR3 DNA sequence: TGTGCCTGGAGTCCCACACCAGGGGCCTACGAGCAGTACTTC. This sequence encodes CAWSPTPGAYEQYF.

This rearrangement joins TRBV19 to TRBJ2-2; 15 bases map to TRBD2. The junction had 6 bases not matched to a gene; V was cut back by 9 bases and J by 4 bases. The CDR3 sequence is 16 residues long. Germline lookup yields CDR1 LNHDA and CDR2 SQIVND (reference sequence). In DNA form, the CDR3 reads TGTGCCAGCCAGGGACTAGCGGGAGGAGGCACCGGGGAGCTGTTTTTT. As protein: CASQGLAGGGTGELFF.

The chain recombines TRBV7-2 with TRBJ1-2; 9 bases map to TRBD1. Per the germline V gene, CDR1 is SGHTA and CDR2 is FQGNSA. This CDR3 spans 14 amino acids. V was pared by 3 bases and J by 2 bases, with 1 base of the junction left unmatched. CDR3 sequence (DNA): TGTGCCAGCAGCTTGGGGACAGGGAACTATGGCTACACCTTC. It is translated as CASSLGTGNYGYTF.

CDR3: CASSLLRGVDGYTF. The CDR3 DNA is TGTGCCAGCAGTTTATTGCGGGGCGTGGATGGCTACACCTTC. V is TRBV27 and J is TRBJ1-2; tentative D call: TRBD1 (5 bases). V lost 1 base, J lost 6 bases, and 12 bases lay in between. The CDR3 extends over 14 amino acids. The germline V gene encodes CDR1 MNHEY and CDR2 SMNVEV (reference sequence).

The chain recombines TRBV5-4 with TRBJ1-2; 8 bases fit TRBD1. Germline V gene sequence: CDR1 SGHNT, CDR2 YYREEE (reference sequence). This CDR3 spans 14 amino acids. The V segment lost 4 bases and the J segment 8 bases; nucleotides outside the gene matches: 10. CDR3 loop: CASSTGTGRAGYTF. CDR3 DNA sequence: TGTGCCAGCAGCACGGGGACAGGCCGAGCGGGCTACACCTTC.

The chain carries TRBV2 and TRBJ2-7; D not resolved. The CDR3 spans 14 residues. Germline assignment: CDR1 SNHLY and CDR2 FYNNEI. Trimming cost V 6 bases and J 0 bases, with 12 bases left between them. The CDR3 bases are TGTGCCAGCAGCAAACAGCAGTTCTCCTACGAGCAGTACTTC. It codes for CASSKQQFSYEQYF.

The J gene is TRBJ2-7, the V gene TRBV10-2, with TRBD1 as a possible D gene (6 bases). The length of the CDR3 is 15 residues. The germline V and J ends were trimmed by 0 bases and 4 bases, with 13 bases remaining between them. CDR1 is WSHSY, CDR2 SAAADI, per germline. The CDR3 reads CASSESSGVRYEQYF. The CDR3, as DNA: TGCGCCAGCAGTGAGTCATCAGGGGTCCGTTACGAGCAGTACTTC.

The chain joins TRBV7-8 to TRBJ1-1; TRBD1 agrees at 8 bases. The germline V gene encodes CDR1 SGHVS and CDR2 FQNEAQ. V gave up 5 bases and J gave up 1 base; unmatched junction bases: 12. CDR3 length equals 17 residues. This CDR3 is CASSHSKTGGENTEAFF. The DNA of the CDR3 is TGTGCCAGCAGCCACTCTAAAACAGGGGGTGAGAACACTGAAGCTTTCTTT. Complete variable domain (other parts from reference TRBV7-8 and TRBJ1-1): GAGVSQSPRYKVAKRGQDVALRCDPISGHVSLFWYQQALGQGPEFLTYFQNEAQLDKSGLPSDRFFAERPEGSVSTLKIQRTQQEDSAVYLCASSHSKTGGENTEAFFGQGTRLTVV.

The rearrangement links TRBV6-5 to TRBJ2-5; 7 bases line up with TRBD2. This CDR3 region has 15 residues. The germline V gene has CDR1 MNHEY and CDR2 SVGAGI. Trimming took 6 bases from V and 5 from J; bases not matched to a gene: 12. In DNA form, the CDR3 reads TGTGCCAGCAGCCCAGCGGGAACCTCGTTGGAGACCCAGTACTTC. As protein: CASSPAGTSLETQYF.